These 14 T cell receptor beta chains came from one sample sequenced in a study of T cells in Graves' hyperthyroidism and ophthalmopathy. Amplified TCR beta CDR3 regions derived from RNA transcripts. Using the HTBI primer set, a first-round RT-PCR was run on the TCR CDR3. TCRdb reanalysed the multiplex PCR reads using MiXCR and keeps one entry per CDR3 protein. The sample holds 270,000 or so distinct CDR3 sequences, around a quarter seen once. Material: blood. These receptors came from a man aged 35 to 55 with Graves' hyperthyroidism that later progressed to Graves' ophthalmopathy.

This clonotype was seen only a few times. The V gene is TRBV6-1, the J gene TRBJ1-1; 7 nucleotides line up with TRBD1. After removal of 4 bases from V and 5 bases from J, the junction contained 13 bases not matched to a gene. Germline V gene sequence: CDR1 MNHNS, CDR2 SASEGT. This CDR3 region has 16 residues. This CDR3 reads CASSVFSAGGSTEAFF. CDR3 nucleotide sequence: TGTGCCAGCAGTGTTTTTTCGGCAGGGGGTAGTACTGAAGCTTTCTTT.

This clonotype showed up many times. The CDR3 region has the DNA TGCGCCAGCAGCGTTAGCGGGAGGCCCACCGGGGAGCTGTTTTTT. This codes for CASSVSGRPTGELFF. The J gene is TRBJ2-2, the V gene TRBV5-1; 10 bases line up with TRBD2. Germline lookup yields CDR1 SGHRS and CDR2 YFSETQ. Trimming at V came to 4 bases and at J to 4 bases, leaving 4 bases not matched to a gene. This CDR3 is 15 amino acids long. Full variable domain (outside the CDR3, taken from reference TRBV5-1 and TRBJ2-2): KAGVTQTPRYLIKTRGQQVTLSCSPISGHRSVSWYQQTPGQGLQFLFEYFSETQRNKGNFPGRFSGRQFSNSRSEMNVSTLELGDSALYLCASSVSGRPTGELFFGEGSRLTVL.

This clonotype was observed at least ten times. CDR3 loop: CSASRGQGNQPQHF. The CDR3 region has the DNA TGCAGTGCCAGCAGGGGACAGGGCAATCAGCCCCAGCATTTT. The chain employs TRBV20-1 and TRBJ1-5; TRBD1 matches at 8 bases. CDR3 size: 14 residues. Germline CDR1 is DFQATT and CDR2 is SNEGSKA (reference sequence). Losses at the gene ends were 6 bases for V and 2 bases for J; bases not matched to a gene: 6.

Here the CDR3 reads CASSDRGVQPQHF. CDR3 nucleotide sequence: TGTGCCAGCTCGGACAGGGGGGTTCAGCCCCAGCATTTT. The chain joins TRBV27 to TRBJ1-5, with 10 bases matching TRBD1. CDR3 length: 13 amino acids. CDR1 MNHEY and CDR2 SMNVEV come from the germline V gene (reference sequence). The junction had 4 bases not matched to a gene; V was cut back by 8 bases and J by 6 bases.

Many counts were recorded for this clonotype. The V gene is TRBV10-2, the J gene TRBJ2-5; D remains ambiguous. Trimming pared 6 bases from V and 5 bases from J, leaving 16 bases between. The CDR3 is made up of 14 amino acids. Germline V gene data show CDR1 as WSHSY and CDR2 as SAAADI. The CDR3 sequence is CASSPLGSYETQYF. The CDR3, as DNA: TGCGCCAGCAGCCCGCTGGGGTCGTACGAGACCCAGTACTTC.

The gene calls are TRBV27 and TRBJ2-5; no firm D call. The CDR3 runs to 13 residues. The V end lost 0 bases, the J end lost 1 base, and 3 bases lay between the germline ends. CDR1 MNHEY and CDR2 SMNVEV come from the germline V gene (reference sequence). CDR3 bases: TGTGCCAGCAGTTTATCGGCCCAAGAGACCCAGTACTTC. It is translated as CASSLSAQETQYF.

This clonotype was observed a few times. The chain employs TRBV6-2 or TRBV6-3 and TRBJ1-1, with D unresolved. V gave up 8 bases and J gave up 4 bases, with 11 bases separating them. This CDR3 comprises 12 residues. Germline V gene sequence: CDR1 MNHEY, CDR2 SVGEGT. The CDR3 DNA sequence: TGTGCCAGCGATTCCACAGCCACTGAAGCTTTCTTT. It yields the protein CASDSTATEAFF.

CDR3 in DNA: TGTGCCAGCAGTGGTTTCGGGCGGACAGGGCAGTACTTC. Translated, it gives CASSGFGRTGQYF. The genes are TRBV25-1 and TRBJ2-7; TRBD1 matches 7 bases. CDR1 is MGHDK and CDR2 is SYGVNS in the germline V gene. The ends lost 4 bases at V and 9 bases at J; junction bases unmatched: 9. There are 13 residues in the CDR3.

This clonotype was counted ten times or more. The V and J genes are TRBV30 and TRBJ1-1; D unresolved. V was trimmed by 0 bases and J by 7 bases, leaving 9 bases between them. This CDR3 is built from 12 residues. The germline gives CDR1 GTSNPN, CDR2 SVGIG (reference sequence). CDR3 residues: CAWSVMLSEAFF. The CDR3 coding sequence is TGTGCCTGGAGTGTAATGTTAAGTGAAGCTTTCTTT.

The CDR3 is CASSLGGVEQYF. CDR3 coding DNA: TGTGCCAGCAGTTTAGGAGGGGTGGAGCAGTACTTC. V usage is TRBV12-3 or TRBV12-4 and J usage is TRBJ2-7; D assignment may be TRBD1 or TRBD2 (5 bases each). Trimming took off 1 base at V and 7 bases at J, with 8 bases between the two ends. This CDR3 has 12 residues.

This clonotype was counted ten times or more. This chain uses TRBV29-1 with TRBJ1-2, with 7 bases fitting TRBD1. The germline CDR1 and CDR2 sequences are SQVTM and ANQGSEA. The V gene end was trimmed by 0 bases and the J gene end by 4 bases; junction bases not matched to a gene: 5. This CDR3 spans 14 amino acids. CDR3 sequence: CSVEEVQGVYGYTF. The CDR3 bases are TGCAGCGTTGAAGAAGTGCAGGGGGTCTATGGCTACACCTTC. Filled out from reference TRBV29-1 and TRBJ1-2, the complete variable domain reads SAVISQKPSRDICQRGTSLTIQCQVDSQVTMMFWYRQQPGQSLTLIATANQGSEATYESGFVIDKFPISRPNLTFSTLTVSNMSPEDSSIYLCSVEEVQGVYGYTFGSGTRLTVV.

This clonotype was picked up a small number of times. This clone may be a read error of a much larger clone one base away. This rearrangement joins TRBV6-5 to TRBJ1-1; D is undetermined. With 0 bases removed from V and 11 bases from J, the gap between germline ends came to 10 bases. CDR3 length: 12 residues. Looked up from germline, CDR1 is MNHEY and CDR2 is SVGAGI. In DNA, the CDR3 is TGTGCCAGCAGTTACTCGGCCCGGGAGGCTTTCTTT. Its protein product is CASSYSAREAFF.

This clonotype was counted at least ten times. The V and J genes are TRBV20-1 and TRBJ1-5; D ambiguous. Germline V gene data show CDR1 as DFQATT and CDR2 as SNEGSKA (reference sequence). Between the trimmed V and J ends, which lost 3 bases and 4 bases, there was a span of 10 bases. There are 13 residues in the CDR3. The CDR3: CSASSQANQPQHF. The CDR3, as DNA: TGCAGTGCTAGTTCGCAGGCGAATCAGCCCCAGCATTTT.

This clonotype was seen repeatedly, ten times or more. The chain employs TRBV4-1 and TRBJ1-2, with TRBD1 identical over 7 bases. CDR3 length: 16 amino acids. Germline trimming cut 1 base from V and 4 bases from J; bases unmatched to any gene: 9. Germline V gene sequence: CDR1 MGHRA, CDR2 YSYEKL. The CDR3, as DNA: TGCGCCAGCAGCCAAGCCCGGACAGGTCCAATCTATGGCTACACCTTC. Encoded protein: CASSQARTGPIYGYTF.